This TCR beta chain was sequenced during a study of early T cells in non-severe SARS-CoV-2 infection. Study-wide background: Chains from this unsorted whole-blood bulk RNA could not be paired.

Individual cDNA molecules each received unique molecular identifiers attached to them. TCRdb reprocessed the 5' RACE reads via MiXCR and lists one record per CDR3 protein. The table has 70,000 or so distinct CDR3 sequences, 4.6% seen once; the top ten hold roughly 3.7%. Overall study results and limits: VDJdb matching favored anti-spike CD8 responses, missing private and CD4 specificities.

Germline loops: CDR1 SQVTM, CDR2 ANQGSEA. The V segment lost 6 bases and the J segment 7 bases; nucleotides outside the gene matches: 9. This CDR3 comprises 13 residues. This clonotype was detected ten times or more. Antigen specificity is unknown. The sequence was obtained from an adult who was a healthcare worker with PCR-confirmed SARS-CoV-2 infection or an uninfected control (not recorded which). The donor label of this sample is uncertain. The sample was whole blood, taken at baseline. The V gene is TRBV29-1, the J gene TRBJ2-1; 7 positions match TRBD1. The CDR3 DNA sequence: TGCAGCGTCATTATGGACAGGATTAATGAGCAGTTCTTC. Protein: CSVIMDRINEQFF.